This T cell receptor beta chain was identified during a study of Ad26.COV2.S vaccination and SARS-CoV-2 variants. Findings and limits, study-wide: Spike-specific CD8+ and CD4+ T cell responses reportedly showed substantial breadth after vaccination. Breadth and depth estimates from TCRs may understate total T cell responses. People who got the vaccine or the placebo had similar non-spike TCR breadth. Spike-specific TCR breadth was greater in vaccine than placebo recipients.

As regards this clone: Its antigen is not known.

Some clones are missing from TCRdb's copy, which holds only in-frame ones; the method was immunoSEQ multiplex PCR. In the table there are under 150,000 clones, just over 85% of which are singletons. The specimen comprised peripheral blood, sampled after recovery from COVID-19. This receptor was obtained from a human donor who had recovered from COVID-19.

CDR3 nucleotide sequence: TGTGCCAGCAGCGTGGGGACTAGCGGCATCAATGAGCAGTTCTTC. Encoded protein: CASSVGTSGINEQFF. The chain joins TRBV9 to TRBJ2-1; 11 bases are a match to TRBD2. Germline trimming cut 2 bases from V and 6 bases from J; bases unmatched to any gene: 4. The germline V gene encodes CDR1 SGDLS and CDR2 YYNGEE. The CDR3 consists of 15 residues. The variable domain in full, with the rest retrieved from reference TRBV9 and TRBJ2-1, is DSGVTQTPKHLITATGQRVTLRCSPRSGDLSVYWYQQSLDQGLQFLIQYYNGEERAKGNILERFSAQQFPDLHSELNLSSLELGDSALYFCASSVGTSGINEQFFGPGTRLTVL.